This entry lists 5 T cell receptor beta chains sequenced from one sample in a study of blood T cell repertoires in COVID-19. The protocol was immunoSEQ multiplex PCR, while the TCRdb copy is restricted to in-frame clones and leaves out a portion. The sample lists 60,000 or so clones, 82% seen once, with about 3.2% in the top ten. What was sequenced was peripheral blood. These receptors came from a man aged 55 to 70 with acute or convalescent COVID-19.

The chain couples TRBV2 to TRBJ1-5; D remains unclear. Trimming removed 3 bases from V and 3 bases from J, with 9 bases in between. CDR1 and CDR2 (germline): SNHLY, FYNNEI. The length of the CDR3 is 14 residues. The CDR3 DNA follows: TGTGCCAGCAGTGAGAACAGCCCCAATCAGCCCCAGCATTTT. This codes for CASSENSPNQPQHF. The full variable domain, rest sourced from reference TRBV2 and TRBJ1-5, is EPEVTQTPSHQVTQMGQEVILRCVPISNHLYFYWYRQILGQKVEFLVSFYNNEISEKSEIFDDQFSVERPDGSNFTLKIRSTKLEDSAMYFCASSENSPNQPQHFGDGTRLSIL.

The CDR3 is CASSETADNSPLHF. The DNA of the CDR3 is TGTGCCAGCAGTGAGACGGCGGATAATTCACCCCTCCACTTT. The chain employs TRBV2 and TRBJ1-6; D unclear. The CDR3 sequence is 14 residues long. V was shortened by 3 bases and J by 5 bases, with 8 bases between the two germline ends. Looked up from germline, CDR1 is SNHLY and CDR2 is FYNNEI.

The chain employs TRBV28 and TRBJ1-4; D gene unclear. The CDR3 contains 14 residues. The V end lost 3 bases, the J end lost 5 bases, and 10 bases lay between the germline ends. Germline CDR1 MDHEN, CDR2 SYDVKM. The CDR3 region is CASSFNSLNEKLFF. As DNA, the CDR3 is TGTGCCAGCAGTTTCAACAGCCTGAATGAAAAACTGTTTTTT.

This chain connects TRBV12-2 to TRBJ2-2; the listed D gene, TRBD1, was not tested against the DNA. TRBV12-2 is annotated as a pseudogene. There are 18 residues in the CDR3. The CDR3 region is CASRAQRTGTPNTGELFF. In DNA, the CDR3 is TGTGCAAGTCGAGCCCAGCGCACCGGGACACCGAACACCGGGGAGCTGTTTTTT.

The V and J genes are TRBV11-2 and TRBJ2-3; 9 bases map to TRBD2. The CDR3 covers 15 residues. Trimming took 0 bases from V and 6 from J; bases not matched to a gene: 4. Germline V gene lookup returns CDR1 SGHAT and CDR2 FQNNGV. CDR3 sequence reads: CASSLESGGFDTQYF. CDR3 DNA: TGTGCCAGCAGCTTAGAAAGCGGGGGGTTCGATACGCAGTATTTT.